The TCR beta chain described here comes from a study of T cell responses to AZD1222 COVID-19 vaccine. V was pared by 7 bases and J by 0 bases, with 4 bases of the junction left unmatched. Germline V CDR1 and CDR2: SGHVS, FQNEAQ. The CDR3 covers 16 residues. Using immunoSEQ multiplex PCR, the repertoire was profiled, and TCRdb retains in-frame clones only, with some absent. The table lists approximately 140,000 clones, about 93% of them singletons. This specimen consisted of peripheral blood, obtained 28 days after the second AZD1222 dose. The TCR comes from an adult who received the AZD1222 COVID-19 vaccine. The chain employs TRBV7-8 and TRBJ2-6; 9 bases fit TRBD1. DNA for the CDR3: TGTGCCAGCATTCGGGACAGGGCCTCTGGGGCCAACGTCCTGACTTTC. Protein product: CASIRDRASGANVLTF.